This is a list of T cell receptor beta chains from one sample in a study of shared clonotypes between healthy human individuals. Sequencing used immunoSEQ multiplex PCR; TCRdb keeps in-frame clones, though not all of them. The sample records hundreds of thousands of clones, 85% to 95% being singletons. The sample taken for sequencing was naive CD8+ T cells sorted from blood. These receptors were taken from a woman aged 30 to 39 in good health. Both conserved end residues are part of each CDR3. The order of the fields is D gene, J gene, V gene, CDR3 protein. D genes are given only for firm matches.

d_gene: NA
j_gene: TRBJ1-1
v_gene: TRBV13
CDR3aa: CASATGEITEAFF

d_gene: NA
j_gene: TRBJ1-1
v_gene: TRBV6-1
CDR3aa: CASGQPPEAFF

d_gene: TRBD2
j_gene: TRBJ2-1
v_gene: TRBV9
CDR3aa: CASSARRTSGNEQFF

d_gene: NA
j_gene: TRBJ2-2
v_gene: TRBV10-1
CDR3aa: CASSSSEENGGELFF

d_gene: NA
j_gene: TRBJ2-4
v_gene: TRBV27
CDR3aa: CASSLSGAVRGQNIQYF

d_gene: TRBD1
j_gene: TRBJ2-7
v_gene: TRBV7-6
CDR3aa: CASSLGTGAYEQYF

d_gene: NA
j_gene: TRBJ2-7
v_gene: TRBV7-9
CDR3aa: CASSLTGEKEQYF

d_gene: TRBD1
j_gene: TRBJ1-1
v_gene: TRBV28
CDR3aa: CASSLYGDRTEAFF

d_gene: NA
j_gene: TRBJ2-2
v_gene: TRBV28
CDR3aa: CASSPLFVGHQNTGELFF

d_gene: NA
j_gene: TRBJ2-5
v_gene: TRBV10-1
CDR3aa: CASSDPGPGETQYF

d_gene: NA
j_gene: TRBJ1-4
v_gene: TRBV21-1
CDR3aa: CASSKHPGQGPGEKLFF

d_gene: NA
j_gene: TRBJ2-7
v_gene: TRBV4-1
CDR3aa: CASSQVGGAPLTLLGDEQYF

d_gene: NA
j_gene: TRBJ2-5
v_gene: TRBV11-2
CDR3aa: CASSLGGTLETQYF

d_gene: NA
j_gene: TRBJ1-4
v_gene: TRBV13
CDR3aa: CASSPPYREEKLFF